The TCR beta chain under discussion was sequenced for a study of shared clonotypes between healthy human individuals. The overall study: Three CD4 naive, three CD4 memory, two CD8 naive and one CD8 memory plate were used per donor. Study-level results: Depth of sequencing was expected to influence donor clonotype sharing. Collection of samples was limited to blood; tissue repertoires likely differ.

As concerns this clone: The antigen is not known. Other DNA sequences of this sample code for an identical CDR3.

The CDR3 runs to 14 residues. Trimming stripped 1 base from V and 4 bases from J, with 9 bases between. CDR1 and CDR2 from the germline V gene are SGDLS and YYNGEE. The assay was immunoSEQ multiplex PCR, and TCRdb's table has in-frame clones only and misses some. The data contain over 2 million clones, 85% to 95% of them seen just once; the ten biggest clones take up approximately 0.39%. Material for sequencing was naive CD4+ T cells from PBMCs. Subset of the sample: CD45RA+ positively selected. This receptor was identified in a man aged 18 to 30 in good health. Some clones in this sample may be carry-over from other donors' samples. The chain combines TRBV9 with TRBJ2-1, with D maybe TRBD1 (5 bases). In nucleotides, the CDR3 is TGTGCCAGCAGCGTATCATCAGGGTACAATGAGCAGTTCTTC. Protein product: CASSVSSGYNEQFF.